The sample holds a few counts of the clone carrying this T cell receptor beta chain. Its antigen is as yet unknown. With 5 bases clipped from V and 1 base from J, the junction kept 9 bases outside the gene matches. Germline V CDR1 and CDR2: MNHNY, SVGAGI (reference sequence). The CDR3 spans 16 residues. This sample was included in a study of T cells in Graves' hyperthyroidism and ophthalmopathy. Diagnoses were established using clinical symptoms, serum thyroxine and TRAb, thyroid ultrasound and orbital computed tomography. The PBMCs studied were ones that came from about 10 ml fresh peripheral blood. TCR beta CDR3 regions were amplified from RNA transcripts. During a first-round RT-PCR of the TCR CDR3, the HTBI primer set was used. TCRdb redid the calling of the multiplex PCR reads with MiXCR, one entry per CDR3 protein. The sample lists 600,000 to 800,000 distinct CDR3 sequences, 35% occurring once.

Overall study findings and caveats: In the analysis, a 13 V-J model separated ophthalmopathy from stable hyperthyroidism. Most expanded thyroid clonotypes above 0.001 recurred in blood.

The sample taken for sequencing was blood. This rearrangement joins TRBV6-6 to TRBJ2-7, with 9 bases fitting TRBD1. This clonotype was sampled from a middle-aged woman with Graves' hyperthyroidism. Here the CDR3 DNA reads TGTGCCAGCAGTGGAGGGGGGACAGGGAGATCCTACGAGCAGTACTTC. Amino acid sequence: CASSGGGTGRSYEQYF.